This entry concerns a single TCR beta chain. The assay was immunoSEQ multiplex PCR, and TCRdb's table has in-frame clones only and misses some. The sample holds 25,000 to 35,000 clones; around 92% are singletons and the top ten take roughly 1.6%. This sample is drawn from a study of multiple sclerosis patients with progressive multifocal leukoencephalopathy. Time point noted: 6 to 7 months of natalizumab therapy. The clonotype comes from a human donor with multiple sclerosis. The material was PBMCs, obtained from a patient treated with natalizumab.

The CDR3 DNA sequence: TGTGCCAGCAGTGCGAGGGACTCTGGGGCCAACGTCCTGACTTTC. It is translated as CASSARDSGANVLTF. V and J are TRBV2 and TRBJ2-6, with D possibly being TRBD2 (5 bases). Trimming left V 4 bases short and J 0 bases short, with 7 bases between. The CDR3 extends over 15 amino acids. The germline V gene encodes CDR1 SNHLY and CDR2 FYNNEI.